These T cell receptor beta chains were read from a single sample in a study of neoadjuvant anti-PD-1 for oral cavity cancer. Profiled with immunoSEQ multiplex PCR; TCRdb holds only in-frame clones, not every one. The sample has more than 12,000 clones; approximately 71% are singletons. Sequenced material: PBMCs, taken before nivolumab (anti-PD-1) treatment. Receptors were obtained from a person between 35 and 79 years old with oral cavity squamous cell carcinoma. The CDR3 runs from the conserved cysteine through the conserved F or W. D genes are given only for firm matches. Part of the rows lack a size; the others show once, few, many or a class for expanded clones.

j_call clone_size v_call d_call cdr3_aa cdr3_nt
TRBJ1-5 few TRBV4-1 . CASSHLGLRASNQPQHF TGCGCCAGCAGCCACTTAGGTCTCCGGGCAAGCAATCAGCCCCAGCATTTT
TRBJ1-1 . TRBV5-8 . CASSLRQLNTEAFF TGTGCCAGCAGCTTACGACAGCTGAACACTGAAGCTTTCTTT
TRBJ1-5 . TRBV9 . CASSVGEVSNQPQHF TGTGCCAGCAGCGTAGGGGAGGTCAGCAATCAGCCCCAGCATTTT
TRBJ2-7 . TRBV4-1 . CASSQDSIRRDGEQYF TGCGCCAGCAGCCAAGATTCAATCAGACGGGATGGAGAGCAGTACTTC
TRBJ2-5 . TRBV5-1 . CASSFNGGQELKTQYF TGCGCCAGCAGCTTTAACGGGGGTCAGGAGTTAAAGACCCAGTACTTC
TRBJ2-5 . TRBV9 TRBD2 CASSVGLGAGGQETQYF TGTGCCAGCAGCGTAGGTCTCGGAGCGGGGGGACAAGAGACCCAGTACTTC
TRBJ1-2 . TRBV7-9 . CASSFEGYYGYTF TGTGCCAGCAGCTTTGAGGGATACTATGGCTACACCTTC
TRBJ2-2 . TRBV4-1 . CASSQVDLGLGTGELFF TGCGCCAGCAGCCAAGTTGATCTAGGACTTGGGACCGGGGAGCTGTTTTTT
TRBJ1-3 . TRBV5-4 . CASSPTNGNTIYF TGTGCCAGCAGCCCCACCAATGGAAACACCATATATTTT
TRBJ2-7 . TRBV7-3 . CASSRGQGREQYF TGTGCCAGCAGCCGGGGGCAGGGCCGCGAGCAGTACTTC